This is a list of T cell receptor beta chains from one sample in a study of shared clonotypes between healthy human individuals. The assay was immunoSEQ multiplex PCR, and TCRdb's table has in-frame clones only and misses some. The sample holds about 1.5 million clones, 95% to 99% seen once. Sequenced sample: naive CD4+ T cells sorted from blood. These receptors originate from a young man in good health. The conserved cysteine and the conserved F or W are not part of the CDR3 here. The order of the fields is CDR3 protein, CDR3 length, J gene, D gene, V gene. The D gene is left open where the match is weak.

cdr3_aa: ASSLLGPSGSQETQY; cdr3_length: 15; j_call: TRBJ2-5; d_call: TRBD2; v_call: TRBV18
cdr3_aa: SVRLAGDSSYNEQF; cdr3_length: 14; j_call: TRBJ2-1; d_call: TRBD2; v_call: TRBV29-1
cdr3_aa: ASTDGPYNEQF; cdr3_length: 11; j_call: TRBJ2-1; d_call: -; v_call: TRBV19
cdr3_aa: ASSLNLNEQF; cdr3_length: 10; j_call: TRBJ2-1; d_call: -; v_call: TRBV7-3
cdr3_aa: ATRAGNADGYT; cdr3_length: 11; j_call: TRBJ1-2; d_call: -; v_call: TRBV14
cdr3_aa: ASSQGSSTYEQY; cdr3_length: 12; j_call: TRBJ2-7; d_call: -; v_call: TRBV4-2
cdr3_aa: ASSIPSLGTQY; cdr3_length: 11; j_call: TRBJ2-5; d_call: -; v_call: TRBV6-6
cdr3_aa: ASRQRMGLSYNEQF; cdr3_length: 14; j_call: TRBJ2-1; d_call: -; v_call: TRBV10-2
cdr3_aa: ASSRRYQETQY; cdr3_length: 11; j_call: TRBJ2-5; d_call: -; v_call: TRBV7-3
cdr3_aa: ASRPGQAARFGYEQY; cdr3_length: 15; j_call: TRBJ2-7; d_call: -; v_call: TRBV21-1
cdr3_aa: ASSFHRGTSGKLYTDTQY; cdr3_length: 18; j_call: TRBJ2-3; d_call: TRBD2; v_call: TRBV5-1
cdr3_aa: ASSKRKIWWGPISYEQY; cdr3_length: 17; j_call: TRBJ2-7; d_call: -; v_call: TRBV21-1
cdr3_aa: ASSHGQGAVEQF; cdr3_length: 12; j_call: TRBJ2-1; d_call: TRBD1; v_call: TRBV5-1
cdr3_aa: SARPGYEQY; cdr3_length: 9; j_call: TRBJ2-7; d_call: -; v_call: TRBV20-1
cdr3_aa: ASSASGRHQPQH; cdr3_length: 12; j_call: TRBJ1-5; d_call: -; v_call: TRBV7-2
cdr3_aa: ASSGGVSGANVLT; cdr3_length: 13; j_call: TRBJ2-6; d_call: -; v_call: TRBV9
cdr3_aa: ASTSGFYTGELF; cdr3_length: 12; j_call: TRBJ2-2; d_call: TRBD2; v_call: TRBV9
cdr3_aa: ASSQKRRGLAPSNEQF; cdr3_length: 16; j_call: TRBJ2-1; d_call: -; v_call: TRBV27
cdr3_aa: ASSPPSLGGPDANVLT; cdr3_length: 16; j_call: TRBJ2-6; d_call: -; v_call: TRBV18
cdr3_aa: ASSPSGPGFF; cdr3_length: 10; j_call: TRBJ1-1; d_call: -; v_call: TRBV28
cdr3_aa: ASSSPNTGELF; cdr3_length: 11; j_call: TRBJ2-2; d_call: -; v_call: TRBV7-3
cdr3_aa: ASSLPIAANEQF; cdr3_length: 12; j_call: TRBJ2-1; d_call: -; v_call: TRBV28
cdr3_aa: ATSNRDRYQETQY; cdr3_length: 13; j_call: TRBJ2-5; d_call: TRBD1; v_call: TRBV15
cdr3_aa: ASSFTFRPSGRIEQF; cdr3_length: 15; j_call: TRBJ2-1; d_call: TRBD2; v_call: TRBV27
cdr3_aa: ASSFPGGPNQPQH; cdr3_length: 13; j_call: TRBJ1-5; d_call: -; v_call: TRBV28
cdr3_aa: ASSLAGLRGQFNQPQH; cdr3_length: 16; j_call: TRBJ1-5; d_call: TRBD1; v_call: TRBV7-8
cdr3_aa: ASSPPGRTDTQY; cdr3_length: 12; j_call: TRBJ2-3; d_call: -; v_call: TRBV18
cdr3_aa: ASSRDRGADTQY; cdr3_length: 12; j_call: TRBJ2-3; d_call: TRBD1; v_call: TRBV19
cdr3_aa: ASSQTGGSSTDTQY; cdr3_length: 14; j_call: TRBJ2-3; d_call: TRBD1; v_call: TRBV14
cdr3_aa: ASSLKTNSNNEQF; cdr3_length: 13; j_call: TRBJ2-1; d_call: -; v_call: TRBV5-1
cdr3_aa: ASSPRGTGHYEQY; cdr3_length: 13; j_call: TRBJ2-7; d_call: TRBD1; v_call: TRBV19
cdr3_aa: ATVPSGSRRTGELF; cdr3_length: 14; j_call: TRBJ2-2; d_call: TRBD2; v_call: TRBV27
cdr3_aa: ASSGGRGNTIY; cdr3_length: 11; j_call: TRBJ1-3; d_call: -; v_call: TRBV11-2
cdr3_aa: SVDRSNTEAF; cdr3_length: 10; j_call: TRBJ1-1; d_call: -; v_call: TRBV29-1
cdr3_aa: ASSLDRGRGRETQY; cdr3_length: 14; j_call: TRBJ2-5; d_call: TRBD1; v_call: TRBV11-2
cdr3_aa: ASSPLSESYNEQF; cdr3_length: 13; j_call: TRBJ2-1; d_call: -; v_call: TRBV18
cdr3_aa: ASSVGSLNTEAF; cdr3_length: 12; j_call: TRBJ1-1; d_call: -; v_call: TRBV9
cdr3_aa: ASSERAGGHQPQH; cdr3_length: 13; j_call: TRBJ1-5; d_call: TRBD1; v_call: TRBV10-2
cdr3_aa: ASSLMASGSTETQY; cdr3_length: 14; j_call: TRBJ2-5; d_call: TRBD2; v_call: TRBV5-1
cdr3_aa: SVLVSYEQY; cdr3_length: 9; j_call: TRBJ2-7; d_call: -; v_call: TRBV29-1
cdr3_aa: ASSERESPNEQF; cdr3_length: 12; j_call: TRBJ2-1; d_call: TRBD2; v_call: TRBV9
cdr3_aa: ASNLAGGPNTQY; cdr3_length: 12; j_call: TRBJ2-3; d_call: TRBD2; v_call: TRBV27
cdr3_aa: ASSPRVGNEQF; cdr3_length: 11; j_call: TRBJ2-1; d_call: -; v_call: TRBV18
cdr3_aa: ASSFKSGLT; cdr3_length: 9; j_call: TRBJ1-2; d_call: -; v_call: TRBV28
cdr3_aa: ASSGKPGTGSNYGYT; cdr3_length: 15; j_call: TRBJ1-2; d_call: TRBD1; v_call: TRBV7-9
cdr3_aa: ATLGRVTPGELF; cdr3_length: 12; j_call: TRBJ2-2; d_call: -; v_call: TRBV6-1
cdr3_aa: ASSILAGDYEQY; cdr3_length: 12; j_call: TRBJ2-7; d_call: TRBD2; v_call: TRBV6-4
cdr3_aa: ASSQIAGGLAEQY; cdr3_length: 13; j_call: TRBJ2-7; d_call: TRBD2; v_call: TRBV11-2
cdr3_aa: ASSKRGGGITDTQY; cdr3_length: 14; j_call: TRBJ2-3; d_call: -; v_call: TRBV11-3
cdr3_aa: ASSVSTQTGSTNEKLF; cdr3_length: 16; j_call: TRBJ1-4; d_call: -; v_call: TRBV9
cdr3_aa: AWNGPAQWEEKLF; cdr3_length: 13; j_call: TRBJ1-4; d_call: -; v_call: TRBV30
cdr3_aa: ASSLGTVSNEKLF; cdr3_length: 13; j_call: TRBJ1-4; d_call: -; v_call: TRBV7-9
cdr3_aa: ASSVPGGERVGYT; cdr3_length: 13; j_call: TRBJ1-2; d_call: TRBD1; v_call: TRBV5-1
cdr3_aa: ASSPVTGGVHEQY; cdr3_length: 13; j_call: TRBJ2-7; d_call: TRBD2; v_call: TRBV5-4